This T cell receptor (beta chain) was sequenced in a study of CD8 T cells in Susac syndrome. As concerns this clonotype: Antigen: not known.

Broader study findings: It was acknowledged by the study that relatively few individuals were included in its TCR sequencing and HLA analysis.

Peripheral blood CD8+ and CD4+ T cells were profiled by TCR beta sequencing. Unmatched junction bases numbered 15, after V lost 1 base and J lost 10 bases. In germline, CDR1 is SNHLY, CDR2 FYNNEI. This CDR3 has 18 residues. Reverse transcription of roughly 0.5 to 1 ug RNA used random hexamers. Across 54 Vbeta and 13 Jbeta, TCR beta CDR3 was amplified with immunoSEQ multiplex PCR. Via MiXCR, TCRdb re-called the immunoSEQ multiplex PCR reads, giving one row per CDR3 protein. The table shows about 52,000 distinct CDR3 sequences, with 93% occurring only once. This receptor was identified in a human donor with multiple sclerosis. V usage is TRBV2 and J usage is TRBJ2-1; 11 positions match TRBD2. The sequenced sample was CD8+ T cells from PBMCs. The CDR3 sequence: CASSEGGRLAGSRGEQFF. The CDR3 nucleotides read TGTGCCAGCAGTGAAGGGGGGAGACTAGCGGGGTCCCGAGGGGAGCAGTTCTTC.